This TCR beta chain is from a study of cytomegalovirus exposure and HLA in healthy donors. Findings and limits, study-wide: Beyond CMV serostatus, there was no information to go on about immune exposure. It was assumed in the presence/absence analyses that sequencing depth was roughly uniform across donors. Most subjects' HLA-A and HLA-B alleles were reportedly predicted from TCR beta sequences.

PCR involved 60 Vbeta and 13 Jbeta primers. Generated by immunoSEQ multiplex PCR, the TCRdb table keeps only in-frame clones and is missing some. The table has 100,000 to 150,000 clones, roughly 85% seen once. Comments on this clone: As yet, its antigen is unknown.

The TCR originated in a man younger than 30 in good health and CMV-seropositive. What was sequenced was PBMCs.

DNA for the CDR3: TGTGCCAGCAGCCGCCAGGGCGGGGGCGACTATGGCTACACCTTC. Encoded protein: CASSRQGGGDYGYTF. The rearrangement links TRBV7-9 to TRBJ1-2; perhaps TRBD1 as D (6 bases). V was trimmed by 5 bases and J by 3 bases, leaving 16 bases between them. CDR1 and CDR2 from the germline V gene are SEHNR and FQNEAQ (reference sequence). The CDR3 is 15 residues long.